A single sample is the source of the 21 T cell receptor beta chains below, sequenced in a study of blood T cells in healthy people across ages. The second PCR ran roughly 6 to 12 cycles with a sample-barcoded 5' primer and J-beta primers. MiXCR was run by TCRdb on the 5' RACE reads, yielding one entry per CDR3 protein. The sample consists of 1.5 million to 1.8 million distinct CDR3 sequences, roughly two fifths of them appearing once. Specimen: blood. These receptors were obtained from a woman younger than 35 in good health.

This clonotype was seen a handful of times. The gene calls are TRBV20-1 and TRBJ1-2; D gene unclear. The V gene's germline CDR1 is DFQATT and CDR2 SNEGSKA (reference sequence). This CDR3 region has 10 residues. The V and J ends lost 6 bases and 8 bases respectively, with 10 bases between them. The DNA for the CDR3 is TGCAGTGCCACGGATGACGGCTACACCTTC. Translated, it gives CSATDDGYTF.

This clonotype occurred a few times. J is TRBJ2-1 and V is TRBV6-2 or TRBV6-3; D call uncertain. Germline V gives CDR1 MNHEY, CDR2 SVGEGT. This CDR3 spans 15 amino acids. Trimming pared 5 bases from V and 0 bases from J, leaving 11 bases between. CDR3 protein: CASSRATSSYNEQFF. The CDR3 DNA reads as TGTGCCAGCAGTCGCGCAACGAGCTCCTACAATGAGCAGTTCTTC.

This chain joins TRBV5-6 and TRBJ2-1; 8 nucleotides line up with TRBD2. J gave up 7 bases and V 4 bases, and 7 bases lay outside the gene matches. The CDR3 is 14 residues long. Germline values: CDR1 SGHDT, CDR2 YYEEEE. The CDR3 DNA follows: TGTGCCAGCAGCCCTAGCGGGCACCATAATGAGCAGTTCTTC. Protein: CASSPSGHHNEQFF.

This chain joins TRBV4-1 and TRBJ2-1, with D unresolved. Per the germline V gene, CDR1 is MGHRA and CDR2 is YSYEKL. Trimming stripped 0 bases from V and 3 bases from J, with 6 bases between. This CDR3 is 14 amino acids long. The CDR3 sequence: CASSQEWGYNEQFF. CDR3 bases: TGCGCCAGCAGCCAAGAATGGGGCTACAATGAGCAGTTCTTC.

Points on this clonotype: This sequence may be a read error, since a much larger clone differs from it by one base. This chain joins TRBV20-1 and TRBJ2-7; 9 bases line up with TRBD2. Germline V gives CDR1 DFQATT, CDR2 SNEGSKA (reference sequence). V dropped 7 bases and J dropped 12; count of bases not matched to a gene: 16. The CDR3 has 13 residues. CDR3 region: CSVEWRGGETRYF. CDR3 bases: TGCAGTGTAGAGTGGCGGGGGGGTGAGACCCGGTACTTC.

This clonotype was picked up many times. The CDR3 sequence is CASSGGTDYGYTF. CDR3 nucleotide sequence: TGTGCCAGCAGTGGGGGGACCGACTATGGCTACACCTTC. This chain uses TRBV9 with TRBJ1-2, with D possibly being TRBD1 (5 bases). Germline CDR1 SGDLS, CDR2 YYNGEE. V lost 5 bases to trimming and J lost 3 bases, with 11 bases between them. The CDR3 is 13 residues long. Supplemented by reference TRBV9 and TRBJ1-2, the full variable domain reads DSGVTQTPKHLITATGQRVTLRCSPRSGDLSVYWYQQSLDQGLQFLIQYYNGEERAKGNILERFSAQQFPDLHSELNLSSLELGDSALYFCASSGGTDYGYTFGSGTRLTVV.

The J gene is TRBJ2-1, the V gene TRBV7-8; 8 bases are a match to TRBD1. V was clipped by 0 bases and J by 5 bases; unmatched bases: 6. CDR1 and CDR2 (germline): SGHVS, FQNEAQ. The CDR3 extends over 16 amino acids. CDR3 protein: CASSLATGAPHNEQFF. Here the CDR3 DNA reads TGTGCCAGCAGCTTAGCGACAGGGGCCCCTCACAATGAGCAGTTCTTC.

This clonotype was detected a few times. The chain combines TRBV4-3 with TRBJ2-3, with D possibly TRBD2 on 6 matching bases. The CDR3 is made up of 20 amino acids. V was trimmed by 2 bases and J by 0 bases, leaving 24 bases between them. Per germline, CDR1 LGHNA and CDR2 YSLEER. The CDR3 DNA reads TGCGCCAGCAGCCAAAGGACCCTTGACTGGGGGGAGGAGAGCACAGATACGCAGTATTTT. As protein: CASSQRTLDWGEESTDTQYF.

The chain carries TRBV12-3 or TRBV12-4 and TRBJ1-1; D is possibly TRBD1 (5 bases). Trimming removed 5 bases from V and 11 bases from J, with 21 bases in between. The CDR3 runs to 14 residues. The CDR3 DNA reads as TGTGCCAGCAGTGCAAGGACAACACTCCCGGGGGCTTTCTTT. This translates into CASSARTTLPGAFF.

This clonotype occurred a few times. The rearrangement uses TRBV5-1 and TRBJ2-1; possible D gene TRBD1, 6 bases. The CDR3 spans 16 residues. CDR1 and CDR2 from the germline V gene are SGHRS and YFSETQ. V shed 2 bases and J shed 0 bases, with 12 bases lying between them. The CDR3 DNA reads as TGCGCCAGCAGCTTACAGGGTTCGGGCTCCTACAATGAGCAGTTCTTC. Translated, it gives CASSLQGSGSYNEQFF.

This clonotype turned up a few times. This chain links TRBV7-2 with TRBJ2-5, with unresolved D. CDR1 is SGHTA, CDR2 FQGNSA, per germline. The CDR3 loop spans 15 amino acids. Between the trimmed V and J ends, which lost 1 base and 1 base, there was a span of 10 bases. CDR3 sequence (DNA): TGTGCCAGCAGCTTAGTAATAGGATTCCAAGAGACCCAGTACTTC. This codes for CASSLVIGFQETQYF.

This CDR3 reads CAWRPNGYYGYTF. The CDR3 bases are TGTGCCTGGAGGCCCAATGGGTACTATGGCTACACCTTC. The J gene is TRBJ1-2, the V gene TRBV30, with D unclear. The V gene lost 3 bases and the J gene lost 3 bases, with 11 bases spanning the gap. The germline gives CDR1 GTSNPN, CDR2 SVGIG (reference sequence). This CDR3 region has 13 residues.

The chain uses TRBV19 and TRBJ2-2, with D possibly TRBD2 on 6 matching bases. Germline CDR1 and CDR2: LNHDA and SQIVND (reference sequence). This CDR3 region has 14 residues. V lost 3 bases to trimming and J lost 1 base, with 6 bases between them. The CDR3 region is CASSISGNTGELFF. DNA for the CDR3: TGTGCCAGTAGTATTAGCGGGAACACCGGGGAGCTGTTTTTT.

The chain recombines TRBV29-1 with TRBJ2-5; perhaps TRBD1 as D (5 bases). The tail of the sequence fits TRBJ2-7 better, so the J call may be wrong. The CDR3 spans 17 residues. Germline-derived CDR1 and CDR2 are SQVTM and ANQGSEA. CDR3 region: CSVEVPSDSFQTYEQYF. The CDR3 DNA reads TGCAGCGTTGAAGTGCCGTCCGACAGCTTCCAAACCTACGAGCAGTACTTC.

The chain combines TRBV27 with TRBJ2-5, with D possibly matching TRBD1 (6 bases). The length of the CDR3 is 14 residues. Germline CDR1 MNHEY, CDR2 SMNVEV (reference sequence). The V end was cut by 10 bases, the J end by 1 base, with 16 bases between. CDR3 in amino acids: CATASRTAQETQYF. In nucleotides, the CDR3 is TGTGCCACCGCTTCCAGGACAGCCCAAGAGACCCAGTACTTC.

This clonotype was seen ten or more times. This CDR3 reads CASSPTHDSLGNSYEQYF. DNA of the CDR3: TGTGCCAGCAGCCCTACTCATGACTCCCTAGGGAACTCCTACGAGCAGTACTTC. This chain connects TRBV12-3 or TRBV12-4 to TRBJ2-7; D remains unclear. V lost 6 bases to trimming and J lost 0 bases, with 24 bases between them. This CDR3 comprises 18 residues.

The sample holds a few counts of this clonotype. The V call is TRBV29-1, the J call TRBJ2-1; 7 nucleotides match TRBD2. The V gene's germline CDR1 is SQVTM and CDR2 ANQGSEA. CDR3 length equals 14 residues. Trimming removed 7 bases from V and 3 bases from J; junction bases left unmatched: 9. CDR3 protein: CSAPGRAGYNEQFF. Here the CDR3 DNA reads TGCAGCGCCCCTGGGAGGGCCGGCTACAATGAGCAGTTCTTC.

The CDR3 spells CAWDRWNTEAFF. The DNA for the CDR3 is TGTGCCTGGGACAGGTGGAACACTGAAGCTTTCTTT. The J gene is TRBJ1-1, the V gene TRBV30; a weak D match, TRBD1 (6 bases). CDR3 length: 12 amino acids. V was clipped by 5 bases and J by 1 base, with 8 bases between them. From germline, CDR1 is GTSNPN and CDR2 SVGIG (reference sequence).

The V call is TRBV20-1, the J call TRBJ2-5; 10 bases map to TRBD2. The ends lost 6 bases at V and 11 bases at J; junction bases unmatched: 15. There are 14 residues in the CDR3. CDR1 DFQATT and CDR2 SNEGSKA come from the germline V gene (reference sequence). DNA of the CDR3: TGCAGTGCAGGAGCGGGAGGGCCTCGGAATGAGCAGTACTTC. Translating gives CSAGAGGPRNEQYF.

This clonotype showed up just a few times. The chain links TRBV4-3 to TRBJ1-5; D unresolved. V was trimmed by 0 bases and J by 6 bases, leaving 6 bases between them. Germline loops: CDR1 LGHNA, CDR2 YSLEER. CDR3 length equals 13 residues. In DNA, the CDR3 is TGCGCCAGCAGCCAAGATAGGTTTCAGCCCCAGCATTTT. This sequence encodes CASSQDRFQPQHF.

The table lists this clonotype with a few counts. The chain employs TRBV6-2 or TRBV6-3 and TRBJ2-5, with TRBD2 matching 12 bases. The germline CDR1 and CDR2 sequences are MNHEY and SVGEGT. The ends lost 0 bases at V and 5 bases at J; junction bases unmatched: 4. The length of the CDR3 is 16 residues. This chain's CDR3 is CASSYSLAGGIETQYF. For the CDR3, the DNA is TGTGCCAGCAGTTACTCGCTAGCGGGGGGGATTGAGACCCAGTACTTC.